Listed here are 28 T cell receptor beta chains from one sample, sequenced in a study of CD8+ T cells in alopecia areata. Extracted RNA was reverse transcribed, and the resulting cDNA served as sequencing template. Assay: immunoSEQ multiplex PCR; the TCRdb copy retains only in-frame clones and omits some. Recorded here are 250,000 or so clones, none singletons. Using CD4, CD8alpha, NKG2D, NKG2ACE and other markers, pooled cutaneous lymph node cells were sorted. The specimen sequenced was CD4+ T cells sorted from a lymph node. These receptor sequences come from a C3H/HeJ mouse with alopecia areata. MHC haplotype of the mouse line: H2-k.

This clone has a handful of counts. Gene labels here are mouse ones. The CDR3 end is not reached by the read, which stops 4 residues before it; the germline J gene fills it in. The chain couples TRBV19 to TRBJ2-5; the match to TRBD2 covers 9 bases. The CDR3 length is 14 residues. The germline gives CDR1 FNHDT, CDR2 SITEND (reference sequence). The sequenced CDR3 bases are TGTGCCAGCAGTATGTACTGGGGGGAAGAC. Amino acids: CASSMYWGED. The CDR3, in full, reads CASSMYWGEDTQYF.

The table lists this clone with a few counts. Gene names are mouse gene names. The CDR3 goes on 4 residues after the read ends, and that part is filled in from the germline J gene. V and J are TRBV5 and TRBJ1-2; D gene uncertain. Trimming took 1 base from V and 0 from J, leaving 9 bases between them. This CDR3 comprises 15 residues. Germline CDR1 is LGHNA and CDR2 is YNLKQL (reference sequence). CDR3 loop: CASSQVAGTNSDYTF. The DNA read from the CDR3 is TGTGCCAGCAGCCAAGTGGCAGGAACAAACTCC.

The sample holds a few counts of this clone. Germline and genes: mouse. The read ends 4 residues early relative to the CDR3; the germline J gene fills the gap. The rearrangement links TRBV4 to TRBJ2-3; 10 bases are a match to TRBD2. The CDR3 has 16 residues. V lost 6 bases, J lost 0 bases, and 6 bases stayed unmatched. The germline V gene has CDR1 LGHDT and CDR2 YNNKQL (reference sequence). The covered CDR3 bases are TGTGCCAGCAGGCCGGGACTGGGGTCTAGTGCAGAA. It yields the protein CASRPGLGSSAE. The whole CDR3 protein is CASRPGLGSSAETLYF.

Details on this clone: The gene names here belong to mouse. With the read ending 4 residues before the CDR3 end, the germline J gene is used to fill in that end. J is TRBJ1-1 and V is TRBV1, with TRBD1 identical over 8 bases. Germline CDR1 reads NSQYPW; CDR2 reads LRSPGD (reference sequence). The CDR3 has 15 amino acids. V trimming: 3 bases; J trimming: 4 bases; junction bases outside the gene matches: 7. The sequenced part of the CDR3 DNA is TGCACCTGCAGTGCCCAGACAGGGGAAGGCACA. It codes for CTCSAQTGEGT. The complete CDR3 reads CTCSAQTGEGTEVFF.

Only a few counts were recorded for this clone. Gene labels here are mouse ones. The read falls 4 residues short of the CDR3 end, and the missing part is taken from the germline J gene. This sequence joins TRBV13-3 and TRBJ2-5; 7 nucleotides match TRBD1. The V gene end was trimmed by 1 base and the J gene end by 0 bases; junction bases not matched to a gene: 2. The CDR3 contains 15 residues. Germline CDR1 and CDR2: NNHDY and SYVADS. The CDR3 bases that were read are TGTGCCAGCAGTGATCACAGGGGTAACCAAGAC. As protein: CASSDHRGNQD. The whole CDR3 protein reads CASSDHRGNQDTQYF.

This clone was observed a handful of times. Germline and genes: mouse. Sequencing ends 4 residues short of the CDR3 end; the germline J gene provides the rest. The gene calls are TRBV31 and TRBJ2-5, with 8 bases identical to TRBD2. CDR1 is GKSSPN, CDR2 SITVG, per germline. The CDR3 extends over 15 amino acids. The sequenced part of the CDR3 DNA is TGTGCCTGGAGTCTAGGGGGGGGGCGCAAAGAC. Its protein is CAWSLGGGRKD. The CDR3 reads in full as CAWSLGGGRKDTQYF. The whole variable domain, remainder taken from reference TRBV31 and TRBJ2-5, is AQTIHQWPVAEIKAVGSPLSLGCTIKGKSSPNLYWYWQATGGTLQQLFYSITVGQVESVVQLNLSASRPKDDQFILSTEKLLLSHSGFYLCAWSLGGGRKDTQYFGPGTRLLVL.

In regard to this clone: Gene names refer to mouse genes. Read data end 4 residues before the CDR3 end; the end is taken from the germline J gene. The chain has TRBV13-2 and TRBJ2-4, with TRBD2 as a possible D gene (7 bases). Trimming took off 0 bases at V and 0 bases at J, with 8 bases between the two ends. The CDR3 runs 15 residues. Germline CDR1 reads NNHNN; CDR2 reads SYGAGS (reference sequence). CDR3 loop: CASGDGGASQNTLYF. The part of the CDR3 DNA that was read is TGTGCCAGCGGTGATGGGGGGGCCAGTCAAAAC.

Comments on this clone: Gene names are the mouse ones. The read gets to within 4 residues of the CDR3 end, and the germline J gene fills in the rest. The rearrangement links TRBV1 to TRBJ1-2; 9 bases match TRBD1. There are 15 residues in the CDR3. The germline gives CDR1 NSQYPW, CDR2 LRSPGD (reference sequence). V dropped 3 bases and J dropped 1; count of bases not matched to a gene: 3. CDR3 region: CTCSAHRGRNSDYTF. CDR3 bases read: TGCACCTGCAGTGCTCACAGGGGGCGAAACTCC. Full variable domain (remainder filled in from reference TRBV1 and TRBJ1-2): VTLLEQNPRWRLVPRGQAVNLRCILKNSQYPWMSWYQQDLQKQLQWLFTLRSPGDKEVKSLPGADYLATRVTDTELRLQVANMSQGRTLYCTCSAHRGRNSDYTFGSGTRLLVI.

This clone appeared a few times. The genes are named according to mouse. The CDR3 end lies 4 residues beyond the end of the read and is filled in from the germline J gene. The genes are TRBV19 and TRBJ2-5, with 10 bases fitting TRBD2. Germline values: CDR1 FNHDT, CDR2 SITEND (reference sequence). V was clipped by 3 bases and J by 3 bases; unmatched bases: 1. This CDR3 contains 14 residues. CDR3 region: CASSTGLGQDTQYF. Partial CDR3 DNA: TGTGCCAGCAGTACGGGACTGGGGCAAGAC.

This clone came up a few times. Gene names denote mouse genes. The CDR3 end lies 4 residues beyond the end of the read and is filled in from the germline J gene. This sequence joins TRBV1 and TRBJ2-4, with 7 bases fitting TRBD1. The junction had 5 bases not matched to a gene; V was cut back by 5 bases and J by 0 bases. The CDR3 contains 15 residues. Germline lookup yields CDR1 NSQYPW and CDR2 LRSPGD (reference sequence). The CDR3 DNA, read in part, is TGCACCTGCAGTACCCGGGACAGTAGTCAAAAC. Protein sequence: CTCSTRDSSQN. The CDR3, in full, reads CTCSTRDSSQNTLYF. Using reference TRBV1 and TRBJ2-4 for the parts outside the CDR3, the full variable domain is VTLLEQNPRWRLVPRGQAVNLRCILKNSQYPWMSWYQQDLQKQLQWLFTLRSPGDKEVKSLPGADYLATRVTDTELRLQVANMSQGRTLYCTCSTRDSSQNTLYFGAGTRLSVL.

Details on this clone: Any gene name here is a mouse gene name. The read gets to within 4 residues of the CDR3 end, and the germline J gene fills in the rest. The chain links TRBV13-1 to TRBJ1-1, with D hard to call. Trimming stripped 1 base from V and 4 bases from J, with 5 bases between. Germline CDR1 reads NSHNY; CDR2 reads SYGAGN. The CDR3 consists of 12 residues. Partial CDR3 DNA: TGTGCCAGCAGTGATCAGAGCACA. It specifies CASSDQST. The entire CDR3 reads CASSDQSTEVFF.

Of note for this clone: Gene names follow the mouse nomenclature. Read data end 4 residues before the CDR3 end; the end is taken from the germline J gene. Within the sample, other DNA sequences also encode this same CDR3. V gene TRBV13-1 combines with J gene TRBJ2-7, with 10 bases aligning to TRBD2. The CDR3 totals 14 residues. In germline, CDR1 is NSHNY, CDR2 SYGAGN. The covered CDR3 bases are TGTGCCAGCAGTGATGCGGACTGGGGGTAT. Amino acid sequence: CASSDADWGY. The full CDR3 protein is CASSDADWGYEQYF.

With respect to this clone: Gene and germline names: mouse. The observed sequence ends 4 residues before the CDR3 terminus, with the missing tail filled in from the germline J gene. The chain carries TRBV5 and TRBJ1-1, with TRBD1 matching over 12 bases. This CDR3 is built from 14 residues. Germline CDR1 reads LGHNA; CDR2 reads YNLKQL (reference sequence). CDR3 bases read: TGTGCCAGCAGCCAGGGGACAGGGGGCGCA. Translation gives CASSQGTGGA. Given in full, the CDR3 is CASSQGTGGAEVFF.

As to this clone: Gene names are the mouse ones. The read ends 4 residues shy of where the CDR3 ends; the end is completed using the germline J gene. The chain joins TRBV5 to TRBJ2-7; 7 bases match TRBD2. CDR3 length equals 14 residues. The ends lost 2 bases at V and 2 bases at J; junction bases unmatched: 3. Germline CDR1 is LGHNA and CDR2 is YNLKQL (reference sequence). The CDR3 DNA, read in part, is TGTGCCAGCAGCCAACCGGGACTGCCCTAT. It is translated as CASSQPGLPY. The complete CDR3 protein is CASSQPGLPYEQYF.

With regard to this clone: The genes and germline here are from mouse. Other DNA sequences within the sample encode an identical CDR3. CDR3 amino acids: CASSARQKDTQYF. CDR3 DNA, as far as it was read: TGTGCCAGCAGTGCCCGACAAAAAGAC. The chain links TRBV13-1 to TRBJ2-5; no definite D call. Read coverage stops 4 residues before the CDR3 terminus; the germline J gene supplies the remainder. This CDR3 has 13 amino acids. The germline V gene has CDR1 NSHNY and CDR2 SYGAGN.

Note on this clone: Gene labels here are mouse ones. Sequencing ends 4 residues short of the CDR3 end; the germline J gene provides the rest. The sample has other DNA sequences that encode this CDR3 too. This sequence joins TRBV1 and TRBJ2-7; 11 positions match TRBD2. This CDR3 region has 15 residues. The germline V gene has CDR1 NSQYPW and CDR2 LRSPGD (reference sequence). CDR3 protein: CTCSAAGTGGYEQYF. Incomplete CDR3 DNA: TGCACCTGCAGTGCGGCCGGGACTGGGGGATAT.

In its sample, this clone was seen many times. Mouse gene names and germline throughout. Read coverage stops 4 residues before the CDR3 terminus; the germline J gene supplies the remainder. The rearrangement links TRBV13-3 to TRBJ2-3; 7 nucleotides match TRBD1. The V gene's germline CDR1 is NNHDY and CDR2 SYVADS. The junction had 2 bases not matched to a gene; V was cut back by 2 bases and J by 2 bases. This CDR3 region has 14 residues. This CDR3 reads CASSEGQLAETLYF. The covered CDR3 bases are TGTGCCAGCAGTGAGGGACAGCTTGCAGAA.

Many counts were recorded for this clone. A much larger clone lies one base from this, so it may be a read error. Gene names refer to mouse genes. The read halts 4 residues ahead of the CDR3 end, with the missing end drawn from the germline J gene. This sample includes further DNA sequences coding for the same CDR3. The chain joins TRBV13-1 to TRBJ1-1, with 7 bases identical to TRBD1. Germline V gives CDR1 NSHNY, CDR2 SYGAGN. V trimming: 5 bases; J trimming: 0 bases; junction bases outside the gene matches: 1. CDR3 length: 13 amino acids. CDR3 in amino acids: CASSGTANTEVFF. The DNA read from the CDR3 is TGTGCCAGCAGCGGGACAGCAAACACA.

Concerning this clone itself: Each gene name is a mouse one. The CDR3 is cut off 4 residues early in the read; its end comes from the germline J gene. The sample contains more than one DNA sequence encoding this CDR3. The chain is built from TRBV19 and TRBJ2-2; D is undetermined. This CDR3 is 13 amino acids long. From germline, CDR1 is FNHDT and CDR2 SITEND (reference sequence). The V end lost 3 bases, the J end lost 3 bases, and 6 bases lay between the germline ends. Partial CDR3 DNA: TGTGCCAGCAGTACCACAGACACCGGG. Translating it yields CASSTTDTG. The entire CDR3 sequence reads CASSTTDTGQLYF.

This clone was observed a handful of times. Germline and genes here are mouse. The CDR3 end is not reached by the read, which stops 4 residues before it; the germline J gene fills it in. Distinct nucleotide sequences in the sample also encode this CDR3. The genes are TRBV13-1 and TRBJ2-3; a possible D gene is TRBD2 (6 bases). Germline V gene data show CDR1 as NSHNY and CDR2 as SYGAGN. The CDR3 is made up of 15 amino acids. The V end was cut by 3 bases, the J end by 0 bases, with 11 bases between. Partial CDR3 DNA: TGTGCCAGCAGTGCCTGGGGCGCTAGTGCAGAA. It specifies CASSAWGASAE. The whole CDR3 sequence is CASSAWGASAETLYF.

This clone was seen more than once but under ten times. Any gene name here is a mouse gene name. The read terminates 4 residues ahead of where the CDR3 ends, so the germline J gene completes it. This sequence joins TRBV13-1 and TRBJ2-1, with D perhaps TRBD2 (5 bases). This CDR3 is 12 amino acids long. Per germline, CDR1 NSHNY and CDR2 SYGAGN. V lost 4 bases and J 4 bases, leaving 6 bases between the germline ends. The CDR3 protein is CASSSGYAEQFF. CDR3 bases read: TGTGCCAGCAGTTCTGGGTATGCT.

To note about this clone: Genes and germline come from the mouse. The CDR3 extends 4 residues past the end of the read, so its final part is completed from the germline J gene. Within the sample, other DNA sequences also encode this same CDR3. This sequence joins TRBV1 and TRBJ1-2; a possible D gene is TRBD1 (6 bases). V gave up 3 bases and J gave up 0 bases, with 11 bases separating them. The CDR3 is 15 amino acids. Per germline, CDR1 NSQYPW and CDR2 LRSPGD (reference sequence). This CDR3 is CTCSATGQTNSDYTF. CDR3 DNA, as far as it was read: TGCACCTGCAGTGCCACGGGACAAACAAACTCC.

About this clone itself: Mouse gene names apply. Coverage ceases 4 residues before the CDR3 finishes, and the germline J gene fills in the end. The chain links TRBV13-1 to TRBJ2-7; 7 nucleotides line up with TRBD1. CDR1 and CDR2 from the germline V gene are NSHNY and SYGAGN. The CDR3 spans 15 residues. CDR3 bases read: TGTGCCAGCAGTGGCGCCTCCGGGACAGTATAT. Its protein is CASSGASGTVY. The full-length CDR3 reads as CASSGASGTVYEQYF.

Remarks on this clone: Genes here carry mouse names. The read finishes 4 residues shy of the CDR3 end, and the germline J gene is used to complete it. The genes are TRBV16 and TRBJ1-1, with TRBD1 identical over 8 bases. V lost 9 bases and J lost 4; bases outside the gene matches: 1. The germline gives CDR1 SGHSA, CDR2 FRNQAP. The CDR3 loop spans 11 amino acids. CDR3 in amino acids: CARTGGTEVFF. Incomplete CDR3 DNA: TGTGCAAGAACAGGGGGCACA.

To note about this clone: Gene names and germline refer to mouse. The CDR3 DNA, read in part, is TGTGCCAGCGGTGATCCCAGACAGGGCAAGGGCTCC. Translating it yields CASGDPRQGKGS. The full CDR3 is CASGDPRQGKGSDYTF. V gene TRBV13-2 combines with J gene TRBJ1-2, with 7 positions matching TRBD1. The read terminates 4 residues before the CDR3 end, so the remaining end is supplied by the germline J gene. Trimming at V came to 1 base and at J to 4 bases, leaving 10 bases not matched to a gene. This CDR3 has 16 residues. Germline V gene lookup returns CDR1 NNHNN and CDR2 SYGAGS (reference sequence).

Comments on this clone: Any gene name here is a mouse gene name. Read sequence stops 4 residues before the CDR3 end, and the germline J gene provides the missing end. The V and J genes are TRBV1 and TRBJ1-1; 9 nucleotides align to TRBD1. Trimming cost V 3 bases and J 1 base; bases outside gene matches: 6. The germline gives CDR1 NSQYPW, CDR2 LRSPGD (reference sequence). This CDR3 is built from 16 residues. The CDR3 loop reads CTCSAAPGQGNTEVFF. CDR3 DNA, as far as it was read: TGCACCTGCAGTGCGGCCCCGGGACAGGGAAACACA.

As to this clone: The gene symbols are mouse symbols. The sequenced fragment ends 4 residues before the CDR3 boundary, so the rest is inferred from the germline J gene. The chain couples TRBV1 to TRBJ2-4, with 10 bases matching TRBD1. The CDR3 contains 13 residues. The germline CDR1 and CDR2 sequences are NSQYPW and LRSPGD (reference sequence). The part of the CDR3 DNA that was read is TGCACCTGCAGGACAGGGGGCTTGAAC. Protein product: CTCRTGGLN. In full, the CDR3 reads CTCRTGGLNTLYF.

This clone has a handful of counts. The gene symbols are mouse symbols. The read ends 3 residues shy of where the CDR3 ends; the end is completed using the germline J gene. J is TRBJ1-6 and V is TRBV13-1; TRBD1 agrees at 10 bases. TRBJ1-6 is annotated as an ORF whose role is uncertain. After removal of 5 bases from V and 0 bases from J, the junction contained 2 bases not matched to a gene. There are 16 residues in the CDR3. Germline lookup yields CDR1 NSHNY and CDR2 SYGAGN. The sequenced part of the CDR3 DNA is TGTGCCAGCAGCGGGACAGGGGTTTCCTATAATTCGCCC. Translating gives CASSGTGVSYNSP. The entire CDR3 is CASSGTGVSYNSPLYF.